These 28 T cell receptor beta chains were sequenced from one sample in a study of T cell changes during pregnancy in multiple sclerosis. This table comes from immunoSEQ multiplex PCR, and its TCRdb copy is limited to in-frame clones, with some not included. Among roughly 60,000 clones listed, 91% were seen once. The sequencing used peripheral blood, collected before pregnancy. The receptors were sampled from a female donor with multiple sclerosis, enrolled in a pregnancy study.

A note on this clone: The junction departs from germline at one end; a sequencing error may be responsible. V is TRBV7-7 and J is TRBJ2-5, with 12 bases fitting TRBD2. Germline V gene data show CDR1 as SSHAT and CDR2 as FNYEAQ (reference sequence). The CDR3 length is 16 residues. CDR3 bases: TGTGCTAGCAGCGAAGGACTAGCGGGGACGTATGAGACCCAGTACTTC. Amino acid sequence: CASSEGLAGTYETQYF.

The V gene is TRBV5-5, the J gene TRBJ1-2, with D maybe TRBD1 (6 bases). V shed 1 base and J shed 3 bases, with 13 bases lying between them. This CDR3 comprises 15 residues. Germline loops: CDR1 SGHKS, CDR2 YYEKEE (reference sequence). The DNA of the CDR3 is TGTGCCAGCAGCTTGCTACAGGGACCTGACTATGGCTACACCTTC. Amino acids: CASSLLQGPDYGYTF.

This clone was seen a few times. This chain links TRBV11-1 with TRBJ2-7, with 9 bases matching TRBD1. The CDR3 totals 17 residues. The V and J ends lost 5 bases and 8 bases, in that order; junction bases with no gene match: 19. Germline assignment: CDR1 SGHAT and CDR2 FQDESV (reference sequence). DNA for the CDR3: TGTGCCAGCAGCCCCTATGGACAGGGGCTCCCCCTCGACAAGCAGTACTTC. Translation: CASSPYGQGLPLDKQYF.

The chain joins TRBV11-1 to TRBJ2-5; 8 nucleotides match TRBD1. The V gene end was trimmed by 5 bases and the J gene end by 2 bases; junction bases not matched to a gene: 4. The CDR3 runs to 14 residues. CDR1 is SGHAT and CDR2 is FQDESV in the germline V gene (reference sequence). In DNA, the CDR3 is TGTGCCAGCAGCCTACAGGGGGGACAAGAGACCCAGTACTTC. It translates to CASSLQGGQETQYF.

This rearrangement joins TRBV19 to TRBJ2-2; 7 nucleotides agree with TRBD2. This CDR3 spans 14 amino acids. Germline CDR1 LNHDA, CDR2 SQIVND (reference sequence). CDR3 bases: TGTGCGACGGCGGGGGATGAAAGCACCGGGGAGCTGTTTTTT. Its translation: CATAGDESTGELFF.

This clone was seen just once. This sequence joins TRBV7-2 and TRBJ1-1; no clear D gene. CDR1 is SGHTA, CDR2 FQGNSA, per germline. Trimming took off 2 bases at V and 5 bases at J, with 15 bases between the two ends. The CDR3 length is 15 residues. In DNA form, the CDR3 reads TGTGCCAGCAGCTTACAGTGGGGAGGAATGACTGAAGCTTTCTTT. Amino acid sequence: CASSLQWGGMTEAFF.

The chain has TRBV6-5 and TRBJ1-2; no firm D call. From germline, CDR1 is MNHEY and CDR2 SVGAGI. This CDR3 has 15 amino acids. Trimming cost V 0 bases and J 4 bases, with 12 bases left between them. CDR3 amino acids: CASSYSEGSPYGYTF. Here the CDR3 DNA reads TGTGCCAGCAGTTACTCAGAGGGCAGCCCCTATGGCTACACCTTC.

The CDR3 DNA is TGTGCCAGTAGTAGTCAGGGGCCCTACGAGCAGTACTTC. It encodes CASSSQGPYEQYF. The V gene is TRBV19, the J gene TRBJ2-7, with D possibly matching TRBD1 (6 bases). Germline CDR1 and CDR2: LNHDA and SQIVND (reference sequence). The CDR3 is 13 amino acids. Trimming stripped 4 bases from V and 2 bases from J, with 9 bases between. Based on the CDR3 plus reference TRBV19 and TRBJ2-7, the full variable domain is DGGITQSPKYLFRKEGQNVTLSCEQNLNHDAMYWYRQDPGQGLRLIYYSQIVNDFQKGDIAEGYSVSREKKESFPLTVTSAQKNPTAFYLCASSSQGPYEQYFGPGTRLTVT.

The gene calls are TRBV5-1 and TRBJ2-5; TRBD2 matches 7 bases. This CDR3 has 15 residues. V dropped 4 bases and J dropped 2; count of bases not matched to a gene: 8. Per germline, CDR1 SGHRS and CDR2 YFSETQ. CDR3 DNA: TGCGCCAGCAGCCCCCAGCGGGGAGATCAAGAGACCCAGTACTTC. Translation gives CASSPQRGDQETQYF.

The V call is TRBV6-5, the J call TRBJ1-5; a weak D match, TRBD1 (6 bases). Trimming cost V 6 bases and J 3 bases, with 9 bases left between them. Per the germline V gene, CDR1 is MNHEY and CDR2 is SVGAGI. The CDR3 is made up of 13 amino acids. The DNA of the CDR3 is TGTGCCAGCAGCTCGGGACACAATCAGCCCCAGCATTTT. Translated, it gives CASSSGHNQPQHF.

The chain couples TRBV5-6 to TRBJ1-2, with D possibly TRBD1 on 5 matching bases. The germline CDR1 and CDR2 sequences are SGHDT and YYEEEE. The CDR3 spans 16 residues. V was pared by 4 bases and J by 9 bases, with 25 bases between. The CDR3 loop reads CASSPDRVGTTKSYTF. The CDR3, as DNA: TGTGCCAGCAGCCCGGACCGAGTGGGGACTACCAAAAGCTACACCTTC.

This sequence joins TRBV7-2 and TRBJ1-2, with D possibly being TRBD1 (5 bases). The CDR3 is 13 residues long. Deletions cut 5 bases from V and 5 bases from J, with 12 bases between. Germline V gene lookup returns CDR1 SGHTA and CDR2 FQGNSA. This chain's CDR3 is CASSDAGLYGYTF. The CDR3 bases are TGTGCCAGCAGCGACGCGGGACTTTATGGCTACACCTTC.

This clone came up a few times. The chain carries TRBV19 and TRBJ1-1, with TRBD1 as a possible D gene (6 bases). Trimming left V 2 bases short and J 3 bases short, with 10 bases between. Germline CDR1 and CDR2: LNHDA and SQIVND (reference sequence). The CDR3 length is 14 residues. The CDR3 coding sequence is TGTGCCAGTAGTATACCTACAGGGTACACTGAAGCTTTCTTT. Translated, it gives CASSIPTGYTEAFF.

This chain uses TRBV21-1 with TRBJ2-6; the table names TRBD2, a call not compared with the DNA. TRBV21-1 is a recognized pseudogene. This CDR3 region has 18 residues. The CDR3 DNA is TGTGCCAGCAGCAAAGCGGGGGGGCGAGGGTCTGGGGCCAACGTCCTGACTTTC. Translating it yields CASSKAGGRGSGANVLTF.

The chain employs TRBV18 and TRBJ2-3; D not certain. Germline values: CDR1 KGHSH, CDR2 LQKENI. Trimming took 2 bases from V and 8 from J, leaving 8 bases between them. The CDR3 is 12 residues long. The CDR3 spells CASSPGSGTQYF. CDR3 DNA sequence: TGTGCCAGCTCACCAGGGTCGGGTACGCAGTATTTT.

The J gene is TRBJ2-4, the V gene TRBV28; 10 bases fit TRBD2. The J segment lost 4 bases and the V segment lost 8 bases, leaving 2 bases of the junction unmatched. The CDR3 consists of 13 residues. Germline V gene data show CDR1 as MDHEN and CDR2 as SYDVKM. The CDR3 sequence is CASRAGGKNIQYF. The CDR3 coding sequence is TGTGCCAGCCGAGCGGGGGGGAAAAACATTCAGTACTTC.

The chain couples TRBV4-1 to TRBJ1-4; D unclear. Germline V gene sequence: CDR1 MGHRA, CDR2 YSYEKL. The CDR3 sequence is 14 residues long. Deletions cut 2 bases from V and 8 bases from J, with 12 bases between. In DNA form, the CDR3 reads TGCGCCAGCAGCCAACCGGGAGCGGGCGAAAAACTGTTTTTT. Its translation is CASSQPGAGEKLFF.

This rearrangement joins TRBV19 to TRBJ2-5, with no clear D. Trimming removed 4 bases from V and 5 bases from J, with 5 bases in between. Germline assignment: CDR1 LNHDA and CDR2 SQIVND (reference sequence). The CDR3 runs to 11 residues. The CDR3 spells CASSSYETQYF. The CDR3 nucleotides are TGTGCCAGTAGTAGCTACGAGACCCAGTACTTC.

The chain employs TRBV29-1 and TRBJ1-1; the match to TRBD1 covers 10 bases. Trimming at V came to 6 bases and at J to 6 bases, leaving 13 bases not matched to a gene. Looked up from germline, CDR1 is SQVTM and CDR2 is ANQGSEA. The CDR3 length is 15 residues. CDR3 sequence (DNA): TGCAGCGTGGTCCGGGACAGGGGAGGCGGGGCTGAAGCTTTCTTT. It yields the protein CSVVRDRGGGAEAFF.

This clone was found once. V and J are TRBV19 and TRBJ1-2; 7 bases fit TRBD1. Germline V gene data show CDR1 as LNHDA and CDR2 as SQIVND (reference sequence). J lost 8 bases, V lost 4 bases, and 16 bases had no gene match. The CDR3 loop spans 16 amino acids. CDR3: CASSTGQVQGSTGYTF. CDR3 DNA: TGTGCCAGTAGTACCGGACAGGTACAAGGGTCCACAGGCTACACCTTC.

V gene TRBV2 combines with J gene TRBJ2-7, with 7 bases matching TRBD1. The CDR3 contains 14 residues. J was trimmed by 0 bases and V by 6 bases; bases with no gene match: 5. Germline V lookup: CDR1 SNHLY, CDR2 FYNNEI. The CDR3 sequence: CASRQGPSSYEQYF. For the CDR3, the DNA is TGTGCCAGCAGACAGGGGCCAAGCTCCTACGAGCAGTACTTC.

CDR3: CASSLAGIGNQPQHF. The DNA of the CDR3 is TGTGCCAGCAGCTTGGCCGGGATTGGCAATCAGCCCCAGCATTTT. The V call is TRBV5-8, the J call TRBJ1-5; no clear D gene. Trimming cost V 0 bases and J 2 bases, with 9 bases left between them. The CDR3 covers 15 residues. Germline V gives CDR1 SGHTS, CDR2 YDEGEE. Variable domain in full (rest from reference TRBV5-8 and TRBJ1-5): EAGVTQSPTHLIKTRGQQATLRCSPISGHTSVYWYQQALGLGLQFLLWYDEGEERNRGNFPPRFSGRQFPNYSSELNVNALELEDSALYLCASSLAGIGNQPQHFGDGTRLSIL.

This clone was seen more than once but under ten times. The CDR3 bases are TGCGCCAGCAGCCAAGAATCTGCAGGGAATTGGGATGGCTACACCTTC. It specifies CASSQESAGNWDGYTF. The V call is TRBV4-3, the J call TRBJ1-2, with D perhaps matching TRBD1 (5 bases). Germline V gives CDR1 LGHNA, CDR2 YSLEER. V lost 0 bases and J 6 bases, leaving 17 bases between the germline ends. The CDR3 length is 16 residues.

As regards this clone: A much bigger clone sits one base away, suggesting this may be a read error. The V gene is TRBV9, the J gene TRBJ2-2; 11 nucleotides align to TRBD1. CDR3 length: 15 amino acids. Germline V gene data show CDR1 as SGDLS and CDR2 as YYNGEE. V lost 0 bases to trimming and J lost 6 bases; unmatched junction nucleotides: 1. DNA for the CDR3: TGTGCCAGCAGCGTAGGGACAGGGGGCTCCGGGGAGCTGTTTTTT. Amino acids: CASSVGTGGSGELFF.

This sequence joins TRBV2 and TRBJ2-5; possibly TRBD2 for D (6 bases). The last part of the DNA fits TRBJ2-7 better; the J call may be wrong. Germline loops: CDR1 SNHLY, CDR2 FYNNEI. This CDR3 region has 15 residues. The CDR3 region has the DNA TGTGCCAGCAGTGAATTTGGCGGGGACCGCTACGAGCAGTACTTC. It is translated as CASSEFGGDRYEQYF.

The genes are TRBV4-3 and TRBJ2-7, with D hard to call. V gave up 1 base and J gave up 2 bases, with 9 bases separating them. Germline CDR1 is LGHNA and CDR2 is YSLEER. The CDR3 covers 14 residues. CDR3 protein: CASSQGLQTYEQYF. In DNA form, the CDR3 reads TGCGCCAGCAGCCAAGGTCTACAGACCTACGAGCAGTACTTC.

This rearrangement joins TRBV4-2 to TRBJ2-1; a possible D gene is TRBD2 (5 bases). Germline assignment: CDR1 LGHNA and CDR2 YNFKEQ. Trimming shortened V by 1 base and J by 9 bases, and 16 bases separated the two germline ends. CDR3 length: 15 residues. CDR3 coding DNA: TGTGCCAGCAGCCAAGTCGGACTCGGGCCGATTGAGCAGTTCTTC. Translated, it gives CASSQVGLGPIEQFF.

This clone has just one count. The CDR3 protein is CASSILSYNEQFF. CDR3 DNA: TGTGCCAGCTCAATTTTGAGTTACAATGAGCAGTTCTTC. V and J are TRBV18 and TRBJ2-1; D is uncertain. The V end was cut by 5 bases, the J end by 4 bases, with 9 bases between. Germline V gives CDR1 KGHSH, CDR2 LQKENI. This CDR3 comprises 13 residues.